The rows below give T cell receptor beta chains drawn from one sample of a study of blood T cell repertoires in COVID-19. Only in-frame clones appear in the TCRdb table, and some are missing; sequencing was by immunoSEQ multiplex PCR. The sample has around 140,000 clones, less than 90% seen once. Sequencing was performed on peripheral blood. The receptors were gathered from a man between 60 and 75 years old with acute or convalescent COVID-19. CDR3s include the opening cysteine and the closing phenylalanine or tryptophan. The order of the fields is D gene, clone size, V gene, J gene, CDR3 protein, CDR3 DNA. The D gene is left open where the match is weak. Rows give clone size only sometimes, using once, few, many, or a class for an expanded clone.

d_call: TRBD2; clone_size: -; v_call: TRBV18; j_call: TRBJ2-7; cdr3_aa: CASSPRGIEQYF; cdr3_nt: TGTGCCAGCTCACCGCGGGGGATAGAGCAGTACTTC
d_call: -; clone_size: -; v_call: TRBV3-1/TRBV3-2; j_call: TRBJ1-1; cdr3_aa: CASSQTSTEAFF; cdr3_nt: TGTGCCAGCAGCCAAACGAGCACTGAAGCTTTCTTT
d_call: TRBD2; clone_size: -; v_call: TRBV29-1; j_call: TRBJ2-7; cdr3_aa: CSGRVSGTEQYF; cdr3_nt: TGCAGCGGCAGAGTGAGCGGGACCGAGCAGTACTTC
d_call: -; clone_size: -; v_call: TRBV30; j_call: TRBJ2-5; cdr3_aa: CAWSVSRNEETQYF; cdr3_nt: TGTGCCTGGAGTGTAAGCCGCAATGAAGAGACCCAGTACTTC
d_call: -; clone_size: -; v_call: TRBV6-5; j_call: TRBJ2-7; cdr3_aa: CASSAGRQTYEQYF; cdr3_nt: TGTGCCAGCAGCGCCGGGAGACAGACCTACGAGCAGTACTTC
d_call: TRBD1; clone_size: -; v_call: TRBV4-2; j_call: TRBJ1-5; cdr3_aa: CASSQGTTGSNQPQHF; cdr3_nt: TGTGCCAGCAGCCAAGGGACGACAGGGAGCAATCAGCCCCAGCATTTT
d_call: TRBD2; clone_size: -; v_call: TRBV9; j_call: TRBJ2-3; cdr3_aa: CASSVALAGTDTQYF; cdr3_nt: TGTGCCAGCAGCGTAGCACTAGCGGGCACAGATACGCAGTATTTT
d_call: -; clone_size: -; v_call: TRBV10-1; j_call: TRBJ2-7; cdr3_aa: CASSESNGYEQYF; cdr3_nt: TGCGCCAGCAGTGAGTCGAACGGTTACGAGCAGTACTTC
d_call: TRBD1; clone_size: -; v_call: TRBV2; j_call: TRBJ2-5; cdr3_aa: CASSRTGWETQYF; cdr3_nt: TGTGCCAGCAGTCGGACAGGGTGGGAGACCCAGTACTTC
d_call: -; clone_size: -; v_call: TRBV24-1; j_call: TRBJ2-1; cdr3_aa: CATSDPTPDSDEQFF; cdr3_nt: TGTGCCACCAGTGACCCAACTCCGGACAGCGATGAGCAGTTCTTC
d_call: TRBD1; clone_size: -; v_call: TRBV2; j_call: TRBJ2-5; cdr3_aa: CASTRDSQETQYF; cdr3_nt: TGTGCCAGCACACGGGACAGCCAAGAGACCCAGTACTTC
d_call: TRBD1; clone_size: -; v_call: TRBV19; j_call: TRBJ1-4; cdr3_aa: CASSIQGAQWEKLFF; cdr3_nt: TGTGCCAGTAGTATTCAGGGGGCGCAATGGGAAAAACTGTTTTTT
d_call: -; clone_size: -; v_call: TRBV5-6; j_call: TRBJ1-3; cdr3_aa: CASSLMTQWSSGNTIYF; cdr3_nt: TGTGCCAGCAGTTTGATGACTCAGTGGAGCTCTGGAAACACCATATATTTT
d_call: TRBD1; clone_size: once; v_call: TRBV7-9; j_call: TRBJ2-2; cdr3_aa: CASSRRTGGTGELFF; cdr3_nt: TGTGCCAGCAGCCGAAGGACAGGGGGCACCGGGGAGCTGTTTTTT
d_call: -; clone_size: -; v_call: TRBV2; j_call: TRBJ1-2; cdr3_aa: CASSNRAYGYTF; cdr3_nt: TGTGCCAGCAGTAACAGGGCTTATGGCTACACCTTC
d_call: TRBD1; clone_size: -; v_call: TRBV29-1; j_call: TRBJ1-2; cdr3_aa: CSDRGDYGYTF; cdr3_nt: TGCAGCGACAGGGGAGACTATGGCTACACCTTC